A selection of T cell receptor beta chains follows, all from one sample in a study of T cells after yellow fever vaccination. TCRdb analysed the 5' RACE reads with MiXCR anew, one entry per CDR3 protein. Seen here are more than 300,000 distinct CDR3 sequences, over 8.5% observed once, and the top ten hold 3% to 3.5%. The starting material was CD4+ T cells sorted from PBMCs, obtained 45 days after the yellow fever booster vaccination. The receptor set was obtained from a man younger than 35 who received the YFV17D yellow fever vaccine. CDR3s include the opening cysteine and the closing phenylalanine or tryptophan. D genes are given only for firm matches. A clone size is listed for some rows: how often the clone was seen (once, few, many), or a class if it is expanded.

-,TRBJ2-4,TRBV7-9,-,CASSRSPQGAKNIQYF,TGTGCCAGCAGCCGCTCTCCTCAGGGAGCCAAAAACATTCAGTACTTC
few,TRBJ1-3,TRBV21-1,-,CASSTRTGGNTIYF,TGTGCCAGCAGCACCCGGACAGGGGGAAACACCATATATTTT
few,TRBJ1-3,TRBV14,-,CASSQAQSISGNTIYF,TGTGCCAGCAGCCAAGCCCAATCCATTTCTGGAAACACCATATATTTT
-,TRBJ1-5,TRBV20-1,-,CSAREKDRFNQPEHF,TGCAGTGCTAGAGAGAAGGACAGATTCAATCAGCCCGAGCATTTT
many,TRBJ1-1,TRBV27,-,CASSNRAGTPTEAFF,TGTGCCAGCAGTAACCGAGCCGGGACACCCACTGAAGCTTTCTTT
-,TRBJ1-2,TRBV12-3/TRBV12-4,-,CASSWLRGASGYTF,TGTGCCAGCAGTTGGTTGCGAGGGGCGTCAGGCTACACCTTC
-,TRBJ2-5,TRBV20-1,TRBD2,CSAMTSGRETQYF,TGCAGTGCTATGACTAGCGGTAGAGAGACCCAGTACTTC
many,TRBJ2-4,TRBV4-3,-,CASSQEWGNIQYF,TGCGCCAGCAGCCAAGAGTGGGGAAACATTCAGTACTTC
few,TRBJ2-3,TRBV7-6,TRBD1,CASSPGQVTDTQYF,TGTGCCAGCAGCCCGGGACAGGTCACAGATACGCAGTATTTT
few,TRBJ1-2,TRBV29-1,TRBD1,CSAPGTGGANYGYTF,TGCAGCGCTCCCGGGACAGGCGGCGCTAACTATGGCTACACCTTC
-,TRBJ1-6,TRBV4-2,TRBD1,CASSEVRGSNSPLHF,TGTGCCAGCAGCGAAGTCAGGGGGTCTAATTCACCCCTCCACTTT
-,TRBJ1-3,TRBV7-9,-,CASSLAGRRFSGNTIYF,TGTGCCAGCAGCTTAGCGGGCCGTAGATTCTCTGGAAACACCATATATTTT
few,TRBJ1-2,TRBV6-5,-,CASSYSRLHNYGYTF,TGTGCCAGCAGTTACTCGCGTCTGCATAACTATGGCTACACCTTC
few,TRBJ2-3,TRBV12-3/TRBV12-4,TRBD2,CASSLFLAGADTQYF,TGTGCCAGCAGTTTATTCCTAGCGGGGGCAGATACGCAGTATTTT
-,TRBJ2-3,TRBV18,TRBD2,CASSATSGGTDTQYF,TGTGCCAGCTCAGCTACTAGCGGGGGCACAGATACGCAGTATTTT
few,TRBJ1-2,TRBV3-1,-,CASSQEIQTLYGYTF,TGTGCCAGCAGCCAGGAGATCCAGACCCTCTATGGCTACACCTTC
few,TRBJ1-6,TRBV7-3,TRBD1,CASSSGSGGNNSPLHF,TGTGCCAGCAGCTCGGGGTCAGGGGGCAACAATTCACCCCTCCACTTT
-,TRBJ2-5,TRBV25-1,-,CASSEIRENQETQYF,TGTGCCAGCAGTGAAATCCGGGAAAACCAAGAGACCCAGTACTTC
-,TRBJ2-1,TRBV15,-,CATSRATPGTDEQFF,TGTGCCACCAGCAGGGCAACCCCCGGGACCGATGAGCAGTTCTTC
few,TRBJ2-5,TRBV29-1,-,CSVQGETQYF,TGCAGCGTTCAGGGAGAGACCCAGTACTTC
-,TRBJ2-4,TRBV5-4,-,CASSLPGLGTHF,TGTGCCAGCAGCTTGCCGGGCCTCGGTACTCACTTC
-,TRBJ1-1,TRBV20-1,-,CSATGHLTTNTEAFF,TGCAGTGCAACGGGACATCTCACGACAAACACTGAAGCTTTCTTT
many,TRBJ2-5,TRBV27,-,CASSSPASLETQYF,TGTGCCAGCAGTTCCCCGGCGAGCCTAGAGACCCAGTACTTC
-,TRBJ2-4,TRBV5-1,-,CASSLGLPVNIQYF,TGCGCCAGCAGCTTGGGACTACCCGTAAACATTCAGTACTTC
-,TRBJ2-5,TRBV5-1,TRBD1,CASSLGTGPLETQYF,TGCGCCAGCAGCTTGGGGACAGGGCCTTTGGAGACCCAGTACTTC
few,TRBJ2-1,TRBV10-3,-,CAISDQGLSNEQFF,TGTGCCATCAGTGATCAGGGGTTGTCAAATGAGCAGTTCTTC
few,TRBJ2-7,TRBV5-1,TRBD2,CASSQAGGSSYEQYF,TGCGCCAGCAGCCAAGCGGGGGGTTCGTCCTACGAGCAGTACTTC
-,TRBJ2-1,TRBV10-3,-,CAIKGLYNEQFF,TGTGCCATCAAGGGACTGTACAATGAGCAGTTCTTC
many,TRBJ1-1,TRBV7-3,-,CASSSPGATEAFF,TGTGCCAGCAGCTCCCCAGGGGCCACTGAAGCTTTCTTT
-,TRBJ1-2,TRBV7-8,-,CASSLGPDGYTF,TGTGCCAGCAGCTTAGGTCCGGACGGCTACACCTTC
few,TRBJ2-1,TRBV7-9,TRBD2,CASSVTRGASYNEQFF,TGTGCCAGCAGCGTAACGCGGGGGGCCTCCTACAATGAGCAGTTCTTC
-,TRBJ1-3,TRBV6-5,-,CASRPAVGSGGNTIYF,TGTGCCAGCAGACCTGCCGTAGGCTCCGGAGGAAACACCATATATTTT
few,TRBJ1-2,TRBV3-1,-,CASRQDSGNYGYTF,TGTGCCAGCAGACAAGACAGCGGGAACTATGGCTACACCTTC
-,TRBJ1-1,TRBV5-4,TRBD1,CASSWGQPNTEAFF,TGTGCCAGCAGCTGGGGACAGCCGAACACTGAAGCTTTCTTT
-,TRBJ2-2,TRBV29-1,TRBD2,CSVPPPGSGGNTGELFF,TGCAGCGTCCCACCCCCGGGCAGCGGGGGGAACACCGGGGAGCTGTTTTTT
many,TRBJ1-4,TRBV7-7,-,CASSPATNEKLFF,TGTGCCAGCAGCCCTGCAACTAATGAAAAACTGTTTTTT
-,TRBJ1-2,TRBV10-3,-,CAISESNTGARGYTF,TGTGCCATCAGTGAGTCGAACACCGGCGCTCGAGGCTACACCTTC
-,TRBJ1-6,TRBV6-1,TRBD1,CASSESPGQGNSPLHF,TGTGCCAGCAGTGAAAGTCCGGGACAGGGTAATTCACCCCTCCACTTT
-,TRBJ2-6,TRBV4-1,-,CASNFGAVKSSGANVLTF,TGCGCCAGCAATTTTGGGGCCGTAAAAAGCTCTGGGGCCAACGTCCTGACTTTC
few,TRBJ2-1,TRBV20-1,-,CSARETSYNEQFF,TGCAGTGCTAGGGAAACCTCCTACAATGAGCAGTTCTTC
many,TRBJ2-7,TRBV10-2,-,CASSEYSYDDEQYF,TGCGCCAGCAGTGAGTATTCCTACGACGACGAGCAGTACTTC
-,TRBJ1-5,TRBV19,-,CACSQGAHYSNQPQHF,TGTGCCTGCTCACAGGGTGCCCATTATAGCAATCAGCCCCAGCATTTT
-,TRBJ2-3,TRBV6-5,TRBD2,CASSTLSGGGTDTQYF,TGTGCCAGCAGCACCCTTAGCGGGGGGGGCACAGATACGCAGTATTTT
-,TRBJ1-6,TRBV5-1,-,CASSRDGQWNSPLHF,TGCGCCAGCAGCCGCGACGGACAGTGGAATTCACCCCTCCACTTT
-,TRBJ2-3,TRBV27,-,CASSLSAFTDTQYF,TGTGCCAGCAGTTTATCTGCTTTCACAGATACGCAGTATTTT
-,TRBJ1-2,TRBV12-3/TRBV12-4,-,CASTGGRQIYGYTF,TGTGCCAGCACCGGGGGGAGGCAGATCTATGGCTACACCTTC
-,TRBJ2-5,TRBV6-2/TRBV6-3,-,CASRDVGEETQYF,TGTGCCAGCAGGGATGTGGGGGAAGAGACCCAGTACTTC
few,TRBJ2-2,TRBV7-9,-,CARDSSPRNTGELFF,TGTGCCAGAGACTCCTCCCCGCGGAACACCGGGGAGCTGTTTTTT
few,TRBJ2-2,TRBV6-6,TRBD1,CATPSRGRTGELFF,TGTGCCACCCCCTCGAGGGGGCGCACCGGGGAGCTGTTTTTT
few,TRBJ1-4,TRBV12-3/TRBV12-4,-,CASSLSRTNEKLFF,TGTGCCAGCAGTTTATCGAGGACTAATGAAAAACTGTTTTTT
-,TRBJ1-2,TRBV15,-,CATSRDHGTANYGYTF,TGTGCCACCAGCAGAGATCACGGGACGGCTAACTATGGCTACACCTTC
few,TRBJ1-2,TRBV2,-,CASSPQVYGYTF,TGTGCCAGCAGTCCGCAGGTTTATGGCTACACCTTC
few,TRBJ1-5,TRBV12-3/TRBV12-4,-,CASSPTGIGYSNQPQHF,TGTGCCAGCAGTCCTACAGGGATCGGTTATAGCAATCAGCCCCAGCATTTT
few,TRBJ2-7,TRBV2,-,CASRIGTPGEQYF,TGTGCCAGCAGGATAGGGACTCCTGGGGAGCAGTACTTC
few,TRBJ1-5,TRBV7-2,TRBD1,CASSLVGTGGVQPQHF,TGTGCCAGCAGCTTAGTGGGGACAGGGGGCGTCCAGCCCCAGCATTTT